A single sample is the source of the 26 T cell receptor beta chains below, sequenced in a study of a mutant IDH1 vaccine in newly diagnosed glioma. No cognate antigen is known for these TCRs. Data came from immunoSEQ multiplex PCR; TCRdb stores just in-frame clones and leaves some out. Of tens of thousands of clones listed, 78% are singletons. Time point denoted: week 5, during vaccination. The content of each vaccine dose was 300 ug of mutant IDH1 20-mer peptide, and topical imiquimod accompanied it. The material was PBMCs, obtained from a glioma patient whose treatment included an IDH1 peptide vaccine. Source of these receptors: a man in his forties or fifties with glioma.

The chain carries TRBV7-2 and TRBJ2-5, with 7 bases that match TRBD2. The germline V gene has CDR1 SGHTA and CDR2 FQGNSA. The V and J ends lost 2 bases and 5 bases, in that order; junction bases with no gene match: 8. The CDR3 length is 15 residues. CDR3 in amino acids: CASSLLWTRRETQYF. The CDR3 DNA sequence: TGTGCCAGCAGCTTACTCTGGACTAGGCGGGAGACCCAGTACTTC.

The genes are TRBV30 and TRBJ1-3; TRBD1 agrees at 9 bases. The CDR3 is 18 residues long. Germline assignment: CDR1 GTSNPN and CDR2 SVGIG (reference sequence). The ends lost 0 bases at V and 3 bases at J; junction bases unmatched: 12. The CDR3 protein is CAWSVLAPGQGYGNTIYF. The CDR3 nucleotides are TGTGCCTGGAGTGTTTTGGCACCGGGACAGGGTTATGGAAACACCATATATTTT.

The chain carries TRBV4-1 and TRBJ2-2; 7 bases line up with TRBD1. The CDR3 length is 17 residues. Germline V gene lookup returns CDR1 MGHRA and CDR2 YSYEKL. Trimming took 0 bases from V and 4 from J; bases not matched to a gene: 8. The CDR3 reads CASSQDRNRGFTGELFF. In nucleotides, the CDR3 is TGCGCCAGCAGCCAAGATAGGAACAGGGGATTCACCGGGGAGCTGTTTTTT.

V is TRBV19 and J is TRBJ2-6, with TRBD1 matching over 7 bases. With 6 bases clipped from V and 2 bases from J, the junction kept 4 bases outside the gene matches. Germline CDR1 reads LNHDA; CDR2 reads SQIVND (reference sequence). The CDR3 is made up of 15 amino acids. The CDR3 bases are TGTGCCAGTAGGACAACAGGGGCTGGGGCCAACGTCCTGACTTTC. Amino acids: CASRTTGAGANVLTF.

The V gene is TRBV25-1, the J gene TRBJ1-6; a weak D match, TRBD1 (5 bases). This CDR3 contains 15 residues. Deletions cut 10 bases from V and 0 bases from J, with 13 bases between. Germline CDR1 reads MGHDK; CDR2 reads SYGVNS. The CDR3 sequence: CATQTQDSYNSPLHF. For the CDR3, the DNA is TGTGCCACCCAAACACAGGACTCCTATAATTCACCCCTCCACTTT.

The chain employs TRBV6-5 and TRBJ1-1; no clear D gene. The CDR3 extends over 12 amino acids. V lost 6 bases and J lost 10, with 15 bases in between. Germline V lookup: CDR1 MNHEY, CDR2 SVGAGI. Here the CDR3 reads CASSPGRSRAFF. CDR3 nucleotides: TGTGCCAGCAGCCCTGGACGGTCGCGAGCTTTCTTT.

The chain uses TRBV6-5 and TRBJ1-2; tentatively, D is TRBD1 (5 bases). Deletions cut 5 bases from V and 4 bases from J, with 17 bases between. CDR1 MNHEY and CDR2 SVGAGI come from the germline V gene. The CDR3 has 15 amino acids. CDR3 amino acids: CASSGARNWAYGYTF. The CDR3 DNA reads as TGTGCCAGCAGTGGGGCTAGGAACTGGGCCTATGGCTACACCTTC.

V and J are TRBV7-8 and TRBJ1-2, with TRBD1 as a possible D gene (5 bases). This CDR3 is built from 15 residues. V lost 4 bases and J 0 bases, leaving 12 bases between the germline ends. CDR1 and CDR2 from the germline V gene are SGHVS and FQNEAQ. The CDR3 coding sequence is TGTGCCAGCAGCTATGGGACGGGTACTAACTATGGCTACACCTTC. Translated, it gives CASSYGTGTNYGYTF. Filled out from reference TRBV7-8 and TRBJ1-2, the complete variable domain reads GAGVSQSPRYKVAKRGQDVALRCDPISGHVSLFWYQQALGQGPEFLTYFQNEAQLDKSGLPSDRFFAERPEGSVSTLKIQRTQQEDSAVYLCASSYGTGTNYGYTFGSGTRLTVV.

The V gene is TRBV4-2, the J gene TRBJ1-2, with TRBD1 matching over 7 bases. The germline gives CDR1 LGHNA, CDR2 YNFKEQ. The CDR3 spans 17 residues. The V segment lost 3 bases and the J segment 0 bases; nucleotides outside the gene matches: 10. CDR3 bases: TGTGCCAGCAGCCACGGACAGGACCGATCAGCTAACTATGGCTACACCTTC. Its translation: CASSHGQDRSANYGYTF.

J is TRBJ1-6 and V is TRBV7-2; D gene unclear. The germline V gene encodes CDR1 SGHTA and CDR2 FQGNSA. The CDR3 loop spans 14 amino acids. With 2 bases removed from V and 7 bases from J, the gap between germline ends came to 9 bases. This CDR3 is CASSLYLNNSPLHF. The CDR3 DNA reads TGTGCCAGCAGCTTATATCTCAACAATTCACCCCTCCACTTT.

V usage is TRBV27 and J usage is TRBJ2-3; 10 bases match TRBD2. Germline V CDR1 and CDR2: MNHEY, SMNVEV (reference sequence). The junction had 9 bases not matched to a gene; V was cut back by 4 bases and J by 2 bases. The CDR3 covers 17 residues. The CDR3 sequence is CASSYRLLAGLTDTQYF. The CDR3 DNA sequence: TGTGCCAGCAGTTACCGCTTACTAGCGGGGCTCACAGATACGCAGTATTTT.

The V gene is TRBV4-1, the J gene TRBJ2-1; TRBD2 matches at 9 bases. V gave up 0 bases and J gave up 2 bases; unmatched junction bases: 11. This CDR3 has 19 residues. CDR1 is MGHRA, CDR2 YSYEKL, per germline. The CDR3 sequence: CASSQDRPQASGAYNEQFF. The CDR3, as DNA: TGCGCCAGCAGCCAAGATAGACCTCAGGCTAGCGGGGCCTACAATGAGCAGTTCTTC.

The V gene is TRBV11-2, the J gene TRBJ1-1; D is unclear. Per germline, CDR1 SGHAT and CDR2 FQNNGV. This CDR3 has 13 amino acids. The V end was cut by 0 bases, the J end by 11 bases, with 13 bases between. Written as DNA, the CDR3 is TGTGCCAGCAGCTTAGACCCAGGTCGTAGTGCTTTCTTT. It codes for CASSLDPGRSAFF.

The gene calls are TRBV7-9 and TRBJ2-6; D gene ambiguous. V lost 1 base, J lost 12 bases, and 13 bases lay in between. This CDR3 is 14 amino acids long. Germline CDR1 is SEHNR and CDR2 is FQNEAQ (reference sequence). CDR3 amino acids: CASSLVFDRGVLTF. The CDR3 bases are TGTGCCAGCAGCTTAGTTTTCGACCGTGGCGTCCTGACTTTC.

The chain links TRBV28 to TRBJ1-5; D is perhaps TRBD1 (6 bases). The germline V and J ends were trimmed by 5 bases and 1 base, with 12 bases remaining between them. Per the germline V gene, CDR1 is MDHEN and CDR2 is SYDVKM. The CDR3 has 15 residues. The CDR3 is CASSPGTKSNQPQHF. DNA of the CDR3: TGTGCCAGCAGTCCGGGGACAAAAAGCAATCAGCCCCAGCATTTT.

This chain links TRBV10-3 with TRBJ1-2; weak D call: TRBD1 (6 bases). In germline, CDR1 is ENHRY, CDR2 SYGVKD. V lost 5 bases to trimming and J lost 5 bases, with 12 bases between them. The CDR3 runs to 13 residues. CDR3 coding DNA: TGTGCCATCAGTATGGACAGACAATATGGCTACACCTTC. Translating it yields CAISMDRQYGYTF.

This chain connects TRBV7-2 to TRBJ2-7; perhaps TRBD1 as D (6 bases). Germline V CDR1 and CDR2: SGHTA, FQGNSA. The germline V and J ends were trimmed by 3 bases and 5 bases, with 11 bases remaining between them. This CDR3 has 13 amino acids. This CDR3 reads CASSFQGRDEQYF. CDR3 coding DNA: TGTGCCAGCAGCTTTCAGGGGCGCGACGAGCAGTACTTC.

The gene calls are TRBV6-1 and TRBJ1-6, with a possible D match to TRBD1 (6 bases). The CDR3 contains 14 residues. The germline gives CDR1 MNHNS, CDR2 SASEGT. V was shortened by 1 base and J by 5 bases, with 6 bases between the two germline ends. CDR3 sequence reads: CASSEGTDNSPLHF. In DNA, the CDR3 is TGTGCCAGCAGTGAAGGGACAGATAATTCACCCCTCCACTTT.

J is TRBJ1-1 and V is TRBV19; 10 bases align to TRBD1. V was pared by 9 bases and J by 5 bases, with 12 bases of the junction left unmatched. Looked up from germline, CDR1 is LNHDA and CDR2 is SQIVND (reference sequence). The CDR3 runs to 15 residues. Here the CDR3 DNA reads TGTGCCAGCAGACCGACAGGGGGCGATGGAACTGAAGCTTTCTTT. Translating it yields CASRPTGGDGTEAFF.

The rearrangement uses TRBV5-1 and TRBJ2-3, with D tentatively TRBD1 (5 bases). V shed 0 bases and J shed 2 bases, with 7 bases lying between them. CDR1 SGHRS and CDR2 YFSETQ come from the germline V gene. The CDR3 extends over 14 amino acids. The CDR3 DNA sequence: TGCGCCAGCAGCTTGGGGGGCCCCACAGATACGCAGTATTTT. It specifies CASSLGGPTDTQYF. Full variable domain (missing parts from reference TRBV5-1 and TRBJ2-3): KAGVTQTPRYLIKTRGQQVTLSCSPISGHRSVSWYQQTPGQGLQFLFEYFSETQRNKGNFPGRFSGRQFSNSRSEMNVSTLELGDSALYLCASSLGGPTDTQYFGPGTRLTVL.

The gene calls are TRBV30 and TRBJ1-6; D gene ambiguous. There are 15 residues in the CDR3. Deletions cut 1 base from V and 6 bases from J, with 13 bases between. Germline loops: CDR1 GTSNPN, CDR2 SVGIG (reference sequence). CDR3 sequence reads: CAWSGHGGSNSPLHF. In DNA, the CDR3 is TGTGCCTGGAGTGGACACGGAGGGTCTAATTCACCCCTCCACTTT.

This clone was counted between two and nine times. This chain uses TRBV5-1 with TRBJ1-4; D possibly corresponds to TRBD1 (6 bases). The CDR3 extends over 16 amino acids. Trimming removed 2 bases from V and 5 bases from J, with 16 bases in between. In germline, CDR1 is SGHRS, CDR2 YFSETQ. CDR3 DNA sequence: TGCGCCAGCAGCTTACAACCGGGACAATCAAATGAAAAACTGTTTTTT. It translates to CASSLQPGQSNEKLFF.

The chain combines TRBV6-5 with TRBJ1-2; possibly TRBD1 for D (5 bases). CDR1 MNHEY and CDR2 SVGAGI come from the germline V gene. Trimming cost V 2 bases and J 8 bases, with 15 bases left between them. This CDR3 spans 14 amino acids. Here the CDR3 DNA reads TGTGCCAGCAGTTACGGGGCACAAGGCGGGGGCTACACCTTC. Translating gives CASSYGAQGGGYTF.

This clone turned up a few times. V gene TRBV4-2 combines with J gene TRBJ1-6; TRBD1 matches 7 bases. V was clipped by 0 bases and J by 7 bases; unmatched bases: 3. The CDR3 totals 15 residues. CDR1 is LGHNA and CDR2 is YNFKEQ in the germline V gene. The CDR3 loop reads CASSQEWDSNSPLHF. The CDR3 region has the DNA TGTGCCAGCAGCCAAGAGTGGGACAGCAATTCACCCCTCCACTTT.

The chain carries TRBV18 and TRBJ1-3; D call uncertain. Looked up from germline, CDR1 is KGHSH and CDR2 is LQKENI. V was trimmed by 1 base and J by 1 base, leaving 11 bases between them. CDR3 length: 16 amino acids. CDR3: CASSPLRTVSGNTIYF. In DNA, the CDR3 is TGTGCCAGCTCACCACTTAGGACGGTATCTGGAAACACCATATATTTT.

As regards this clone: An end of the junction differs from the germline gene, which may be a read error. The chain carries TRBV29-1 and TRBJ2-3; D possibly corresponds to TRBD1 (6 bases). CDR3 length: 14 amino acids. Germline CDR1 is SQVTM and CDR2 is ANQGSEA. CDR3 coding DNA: TGCAGCGGTGAACAGGGCGTAGGCACAGATACGCAGTATTTT. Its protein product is CSGEQGVGTDTQYF.